This entry describes one T cell receptor (beta chain). Its antigen is unidentified. This specimen comes from a study of monozygotic twins with inflammatory bowel disease. Study results and limitations: Relative to healthy twins, IBD patients had fewer clonotypes in common with others, a gap that was especially apparent with disease activity.

The CDR3 totals 15 residues. Germline values: CDR1 SGHTA, CDR2 FQGNSA. Following a re-call of the 5' RACE reads, TCRdb has one entry per CDR3 protein and lacks DNA. The listing contains 88,000 or so distinct CDR3 sequences. This chain links TRBV7-2 with TRBJ2-7; TCRdb's D call, TRBD1, is unchecked because there is no DNA. The TCR was taken from a human donor with ulcerative colitis or Crohn's disease, or a healthy co-twin of an affected twin (not recorded which). The material sequenced was blood. CDR3: CASSTGTFRLREQYF.